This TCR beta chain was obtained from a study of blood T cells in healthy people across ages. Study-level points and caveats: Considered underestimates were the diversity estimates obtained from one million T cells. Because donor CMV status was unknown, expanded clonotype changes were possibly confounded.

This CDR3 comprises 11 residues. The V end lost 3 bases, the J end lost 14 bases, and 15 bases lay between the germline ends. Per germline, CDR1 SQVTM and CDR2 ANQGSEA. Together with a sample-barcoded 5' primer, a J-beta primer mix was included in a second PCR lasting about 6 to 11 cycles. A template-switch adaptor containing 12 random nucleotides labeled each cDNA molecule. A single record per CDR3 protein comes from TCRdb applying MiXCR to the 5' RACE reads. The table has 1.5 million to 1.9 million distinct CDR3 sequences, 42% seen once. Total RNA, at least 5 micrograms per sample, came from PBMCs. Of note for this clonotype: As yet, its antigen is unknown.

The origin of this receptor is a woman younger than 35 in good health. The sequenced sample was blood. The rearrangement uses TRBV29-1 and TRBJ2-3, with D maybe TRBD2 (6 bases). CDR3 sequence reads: CSVEGGLSPYF. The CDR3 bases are TGCAGCGTTGAGGGGGGATTAAGCCCGTATTTT.